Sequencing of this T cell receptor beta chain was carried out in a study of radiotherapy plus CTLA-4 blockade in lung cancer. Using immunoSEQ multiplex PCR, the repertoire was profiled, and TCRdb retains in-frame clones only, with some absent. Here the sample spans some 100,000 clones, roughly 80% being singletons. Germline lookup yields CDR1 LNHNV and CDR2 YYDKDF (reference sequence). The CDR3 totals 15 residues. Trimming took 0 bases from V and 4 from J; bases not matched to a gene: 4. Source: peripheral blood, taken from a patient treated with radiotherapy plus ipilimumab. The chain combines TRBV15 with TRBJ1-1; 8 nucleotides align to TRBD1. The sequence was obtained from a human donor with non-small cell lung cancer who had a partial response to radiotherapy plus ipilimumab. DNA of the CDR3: TGTGCCACCAGCAGAGATCTAGGACAGGGCACTGAAGCTTTCTTT. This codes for CATSRDLGQGTEAFF.